The 2 T cell receptor beta chains reported below all come from one sample, sequenced in a study of regulatory T cells in long-lasting Graves disease. The time point here: newly diagnosed GD, antithyroid drugs for less than 3 months. Researchers made the TCR library from RNA that was extracted from PBMCs. Arm-PCR of CDR3 regions and iRepertoire HTBI primers were the basis on which TCR beta libraries were built. TCRdb re-derived calls from the multiplex PCR reads in MiXCR, one entry per CDR3 protein. Among just over 600,000 distinct CDR3 sequences listed, under 20% were seen once. The sample also formed part of further work on T cells in Graves' hyperthyroidism and ophthalmopathy.

Material: peripheral blood mononuclear cells (PBMCs), obtained at new diagnosis, from a patient treated with antithyroid drugs. The receptors derive from a woman younger than 45 with Graves disease.

This clonotype was seen a handful of times. The chain combines TRBV20-1 with TRBJ2-7; possibly TRBD1 or TRBD2 for D (6 bases each). The ends were cut back, 3 bases at V and 6 bases at J, with 15 bases in the middle. CDR1 DFQATT and CDR2 SNEGSKA come from the germline V gene (reference sequence). The CDR3 runs 13 residues. The DNA for the CDR3 is TGCAGTGCTAGCAAGGGGGGCGGTCCCGAGCAGTACTTC. Encoded protein: CSASKGGGPEQYF.

This clonotype was seen ten or more times. The V and J genes are TRBV20-1 and TRBJ2-3; maybe TRBD2 (6 bases). V was cut by 1 base and J by 2 bases, with 13 bases left in between. The germline V gene encodes CDR1 DFQATT and CDR2 SNEGSKA (reference sequence). The CDR3 loop spans 15 amino acids. The CDR3 region is CSARVSSGATDTQYF. In DNA, the CDR3 is TGCAGTGCTAGAGTGTCATCGGGAGCCACAGATACGCAGTATTTT.